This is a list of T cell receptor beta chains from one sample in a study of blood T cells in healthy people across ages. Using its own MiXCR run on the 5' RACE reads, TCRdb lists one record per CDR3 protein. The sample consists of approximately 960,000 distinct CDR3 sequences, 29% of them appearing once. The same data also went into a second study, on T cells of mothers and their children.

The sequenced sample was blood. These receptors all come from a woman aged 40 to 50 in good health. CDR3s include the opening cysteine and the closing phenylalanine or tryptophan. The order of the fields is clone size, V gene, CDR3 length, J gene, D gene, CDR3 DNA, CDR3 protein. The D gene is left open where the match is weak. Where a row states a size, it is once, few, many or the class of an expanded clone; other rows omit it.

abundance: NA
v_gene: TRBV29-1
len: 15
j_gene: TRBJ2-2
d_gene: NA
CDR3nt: TGCAGCGTTGACCCTACAGGGACGAACACCGGGGAGCTGTTTTTT
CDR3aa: CSVDPTGTNTGELFF

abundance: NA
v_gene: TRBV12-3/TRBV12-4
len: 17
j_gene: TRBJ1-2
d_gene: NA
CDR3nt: TGTGCCAGCAGTTTAGTTGCTCCGGGACAAGCTAACTATGGCTACACCTTC
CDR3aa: CASSLVAPGQANYGYTF

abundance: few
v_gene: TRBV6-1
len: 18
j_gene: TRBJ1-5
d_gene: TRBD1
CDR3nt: TGTGCCAGCAGTGGCTCGTCGGACAGGGGGCTTAGCAATCAGCCCCAGCATTTT
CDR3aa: CASSGSSDRGLSNQPQHF

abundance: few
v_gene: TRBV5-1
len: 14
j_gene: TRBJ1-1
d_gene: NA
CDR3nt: TGCGCCAGCAGCTTCAGTGCGGAGAACACTGAAGCTTTCTTT
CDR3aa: CASSFSAENTEAFF

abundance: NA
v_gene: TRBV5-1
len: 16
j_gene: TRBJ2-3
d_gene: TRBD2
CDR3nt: TGCGCCAGCAGCTTGGACCTAGCGGGGGTGACAGATACGCAGTATTTT
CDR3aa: CASSLDLAGVTDTQYF

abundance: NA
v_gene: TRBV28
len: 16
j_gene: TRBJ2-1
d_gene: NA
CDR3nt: TGTGCCAGCAGTTTATCTAGCCCTCCTAAGTGGAATGAGCAGTTCTTC
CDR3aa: CASSLSSPPKWNEQFF

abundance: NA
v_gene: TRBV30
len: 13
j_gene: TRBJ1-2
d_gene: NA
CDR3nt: TGTGCCTGGAGTGTAATGCATTACTATGGCTACACCTTC
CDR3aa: CAWSVMHYYGYTF

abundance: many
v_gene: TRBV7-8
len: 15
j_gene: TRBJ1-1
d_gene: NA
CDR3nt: TGTGCCAGCAGCTTAGTGCGGGGTTCGAACACTGAAGCTTTCTTT
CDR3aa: CASSLVRGSNTEAFF

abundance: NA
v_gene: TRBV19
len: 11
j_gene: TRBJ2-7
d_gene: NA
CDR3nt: TGTGCCAGTAGTATAGGCTACGAGCAGTACTTC
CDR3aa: CASSIGYEQYF

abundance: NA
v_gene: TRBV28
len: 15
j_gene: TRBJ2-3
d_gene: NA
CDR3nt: TGTGCCAGCAGCCAACCAGGGAGCAGGGCAGATACGCAGTATTTT
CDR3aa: CASSQPGSRADTQYF

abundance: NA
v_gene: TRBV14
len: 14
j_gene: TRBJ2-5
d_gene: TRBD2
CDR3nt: TGTGCCAGCAGCCGACTAGCGGGGCTAGAGACCCAGTACTTC
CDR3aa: CASSRLAGLETQYF

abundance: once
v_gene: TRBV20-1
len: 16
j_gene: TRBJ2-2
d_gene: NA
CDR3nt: TGCAGTGTTCGAATGGGCTACCATTCGAACACCGGGGAGCTGTTTTTT
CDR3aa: CSVRMGYHSNTGELFF

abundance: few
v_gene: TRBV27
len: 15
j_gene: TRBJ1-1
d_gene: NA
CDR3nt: TGTGCCAGCAGTCCCCCACACCTGTACGGCACTGAAGCTTTCTTT
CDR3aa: CASSPPHLYGTEAFF

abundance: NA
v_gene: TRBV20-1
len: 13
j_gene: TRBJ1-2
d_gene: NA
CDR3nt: TGCAGTGCTATGTCGGAAAATAACTATGGCTACACCTTC
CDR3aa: CSAMSENNYGYTF

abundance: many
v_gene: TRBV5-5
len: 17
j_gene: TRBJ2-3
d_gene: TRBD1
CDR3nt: TGTGCCAGCAGCTTAGTACAGGACAGGGTTAGCACAGATACGCAGTATTTT
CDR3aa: CASSLVQDRVSTDTQYF

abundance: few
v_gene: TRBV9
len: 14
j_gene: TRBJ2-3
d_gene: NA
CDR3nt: TGTGCCAGCAGGGGGCCGACGGGTACAGATACGCAGTATTTT
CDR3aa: CASRGPTGTDTQYF

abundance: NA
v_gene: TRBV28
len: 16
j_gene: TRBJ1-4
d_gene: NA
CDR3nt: TGTGCCAGCAGATCCAACAGAATGGGGACTAATGAAAAACTGTTTTTT
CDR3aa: CASRSNRMGTNEKLFF

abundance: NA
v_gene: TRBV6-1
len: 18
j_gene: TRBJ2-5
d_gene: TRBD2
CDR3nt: TGTGCCAGCAGTGAATATCCCCCGACCGGGACTAGAAAAGAGACCCAGTACTTC
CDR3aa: CASSEYPPTGTRKETQYF

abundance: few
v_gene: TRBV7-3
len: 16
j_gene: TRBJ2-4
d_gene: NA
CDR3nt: TGTGCCAGCAGCTTAACCGGGGACTTAGCCAAAAACATTCAGTACTTC
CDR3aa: CASSLTGDLAKNIQYF

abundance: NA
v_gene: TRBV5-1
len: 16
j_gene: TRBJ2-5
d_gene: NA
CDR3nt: TGCGCCAGCAGCTTGCCGTCCAATACTAACCAAGAGACCCAGTACTTC
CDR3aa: CASSLPSNTNQETQYF

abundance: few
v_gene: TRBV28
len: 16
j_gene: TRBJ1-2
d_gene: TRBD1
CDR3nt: TGTGCCAGCAGTTTACCGGGACAGGGGGCAGACTATGGCTACACCTTC
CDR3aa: CASSLPGQGADYGYTF

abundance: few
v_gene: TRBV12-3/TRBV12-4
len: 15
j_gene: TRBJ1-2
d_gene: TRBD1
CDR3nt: TGTGCCACGAGGACAGGGGGAGGTTGGGGTCGTGGCTACACCTTC
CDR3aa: CATRTGGGWGRGYTF

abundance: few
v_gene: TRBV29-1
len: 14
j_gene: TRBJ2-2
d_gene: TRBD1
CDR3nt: TGCAGCGCGGGACAGGCCCTAAGGACCGGGGAGCTGTTTTTT
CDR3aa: CSAGQALRTGELFF

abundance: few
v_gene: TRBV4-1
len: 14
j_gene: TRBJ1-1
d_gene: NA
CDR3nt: TGCGCCACGGGGACCGGGGTTCGGGACACTGAAGCTTTCTTT
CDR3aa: CATGTGVRDTEAFF

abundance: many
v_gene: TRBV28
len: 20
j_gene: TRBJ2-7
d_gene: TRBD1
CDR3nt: TGTGCCAGCAGTCCCTCCCGGACAGGGATCCACGGCTCGGTAACCTACGAGCAGTACTTC
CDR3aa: CASSPSRTGIHGSVTYEQYF

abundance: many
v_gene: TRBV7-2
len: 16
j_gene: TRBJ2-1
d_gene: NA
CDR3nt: TGTGCCAGCAGCTTAGTCGGGGGGCCGTCCTACAATGAGCAGTTCTTC
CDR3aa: CASSLVGGPSYNEQFF

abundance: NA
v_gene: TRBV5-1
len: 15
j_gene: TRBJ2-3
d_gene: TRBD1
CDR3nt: TGCGCCAGCCGCCGAGGGACAGCTAGCACAGATACGCAGTATTTT
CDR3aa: CASRRGTASTDTQYF

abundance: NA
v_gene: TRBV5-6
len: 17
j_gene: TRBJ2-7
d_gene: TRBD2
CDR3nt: TGTGCCAGCAGCTTGGTTAGCGGGAGGGCCGTCTCCTACGAGCAGTACTTC
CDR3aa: CASSLVSGRAVSYEQYF

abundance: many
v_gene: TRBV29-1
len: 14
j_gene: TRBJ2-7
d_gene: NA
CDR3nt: TGCAGCGTTGAAGGACGGGGCAGGACGTACGAGCAGTACTTC
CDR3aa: CSVEGRGRTYEQYF

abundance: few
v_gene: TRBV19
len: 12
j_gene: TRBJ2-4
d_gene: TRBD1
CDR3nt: TGTGCCAGTAGTGTCGACAGGGGAGGACAGTACTTC
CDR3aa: CASSVDRGGQYF

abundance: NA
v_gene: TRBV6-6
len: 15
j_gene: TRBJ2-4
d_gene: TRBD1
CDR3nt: TGTGCCAGCAGGTCACAGGGGGCGCAGAAAAACATTCAGTACTTC
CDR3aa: CASRSQGAQKNIQYF

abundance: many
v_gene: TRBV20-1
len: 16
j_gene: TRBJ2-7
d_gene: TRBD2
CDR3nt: TGCAGTGCTAGACCCACCACTAGCGGGGATGCCTACGAGCAGTACTTC
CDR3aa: CSARPTTSGDAYEQYF

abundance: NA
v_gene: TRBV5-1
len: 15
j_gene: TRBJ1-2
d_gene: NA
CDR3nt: TGCGCCAGCAGCTTGGCCCCGGACCAGGGGTATGGCTACACCTTC
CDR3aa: CASSLAPDQGYGYTF

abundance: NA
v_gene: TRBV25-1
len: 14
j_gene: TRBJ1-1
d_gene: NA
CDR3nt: TGTGCCAGCAGTGACAGTGGTTTGAGGACTGAAGCTTTCTTT
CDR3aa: CASSDSGLRTEAFF

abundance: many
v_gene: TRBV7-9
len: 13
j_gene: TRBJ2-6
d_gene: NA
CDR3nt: TGTGCCAGCAGCTTAGGAAAGTCGGACGTCCTGACTTTC
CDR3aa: CASSLGKSDVLTF

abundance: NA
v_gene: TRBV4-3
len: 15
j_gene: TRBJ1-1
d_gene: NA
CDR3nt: TGCGCCAGCAGCCAAGATCTAGGGGGGTATAATGAAGCTTTCTTT
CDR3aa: CASSQDLGGYNEAFF

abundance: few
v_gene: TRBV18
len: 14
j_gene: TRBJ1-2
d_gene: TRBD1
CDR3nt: TGTGCCAGCTCACCACCGACAGGGACCTATGGCTACACCTTC
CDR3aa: CASSPPTGTYGYTF

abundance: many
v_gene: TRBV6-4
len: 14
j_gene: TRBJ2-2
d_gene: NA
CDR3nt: TGTGCCAGCAGTGCCTCCCCAGGGACCGGGGAGCTGTTTTTT
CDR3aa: CASSASPGTGELFF

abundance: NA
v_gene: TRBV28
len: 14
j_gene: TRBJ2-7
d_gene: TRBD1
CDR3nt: TGTGCCAGCACCTTACCGGGACAGGGCTCCGAGCAGTACTTC
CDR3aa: CASTLPGQGSEQYF

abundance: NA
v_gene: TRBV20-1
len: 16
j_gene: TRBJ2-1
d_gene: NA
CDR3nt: TGCAGTGCTAGAGATGCATCTGGGGGGCCTCACAATGAGCAGTTCTTC
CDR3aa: CSARDASGGPHNEQFF

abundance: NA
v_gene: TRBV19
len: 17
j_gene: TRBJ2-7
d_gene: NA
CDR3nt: TGTGCCAGTAGTAGAGGGAGGGCGACAGGGCCGTCCTACGAGCAGTACTTC
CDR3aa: CASSRGRATGPSYEQYF

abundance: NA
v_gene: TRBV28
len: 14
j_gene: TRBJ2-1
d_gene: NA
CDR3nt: TGTGCCAGCACGGTAGCGGTCCCCCCCAATGAGCAGTTCTTC
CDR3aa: CASTVAVPPNEQFF

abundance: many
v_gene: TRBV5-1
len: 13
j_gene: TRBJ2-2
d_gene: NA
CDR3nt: TGCGCCAGCAGCTTGGGAAACACCGGGGAGCTGTTTTTT
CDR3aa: CASSLGNTGELFF

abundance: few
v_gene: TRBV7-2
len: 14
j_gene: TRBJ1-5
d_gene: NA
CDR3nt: TGTGCCAGCGGCGCCGGCGCGTGGAATCAGCCCCAGCATTTT
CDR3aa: CASGAGAWNQPQHF

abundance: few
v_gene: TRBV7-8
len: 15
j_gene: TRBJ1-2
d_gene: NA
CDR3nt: TGTGCCAGCAGCTTAGTTTACTCAGGATACTATGGCTACACCTTC
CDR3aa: CASSLVYSGYYGYTF

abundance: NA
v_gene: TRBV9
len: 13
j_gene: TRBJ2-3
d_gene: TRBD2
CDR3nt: TGTGCCAGCGGGAGGGCAGCCACAGATACGCAGTATTTT
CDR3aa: CASGRAATDTQYF

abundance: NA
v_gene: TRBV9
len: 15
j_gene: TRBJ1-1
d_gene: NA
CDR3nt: TGTGCCAGCAGCGTAGATCTCGAGTTCGGGCCGGGGGCTTTCTTT
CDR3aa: CASSVDLEFGPGAFF

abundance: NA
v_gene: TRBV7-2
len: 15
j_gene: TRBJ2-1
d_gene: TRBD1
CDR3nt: TGCGCCAGCAGCTCCCCTCGGACAGGGGGCAATGAGCAGATCTTC
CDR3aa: CASSSPRTGGNEQIF

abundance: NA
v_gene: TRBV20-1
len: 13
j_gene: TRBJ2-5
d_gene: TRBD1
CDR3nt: TGCAGTGCTAGGGACAGGGCAAGAGGGACCCAGTACTTC
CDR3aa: CSARDRARGTQYF

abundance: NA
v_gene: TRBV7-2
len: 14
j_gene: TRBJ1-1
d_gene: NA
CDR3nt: TGTACCAGCAGCTTAGGCTCTCGGGGCACTGAAGCTTTCTTT
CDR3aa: CTSSLGSRGTEAFF

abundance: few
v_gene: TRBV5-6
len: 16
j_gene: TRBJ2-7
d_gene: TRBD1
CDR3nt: TGTGCCAGCAGCTTGACCAACAGGGGTCCCTCATACGAGCAGTACTTC
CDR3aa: CASSLTNRGPSYEQYF

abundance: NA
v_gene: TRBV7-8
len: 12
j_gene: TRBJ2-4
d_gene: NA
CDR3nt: TGTGCCAGCAGCATAACCACCTACGAGAAGTACTTC
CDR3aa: CASSITTYEKYF

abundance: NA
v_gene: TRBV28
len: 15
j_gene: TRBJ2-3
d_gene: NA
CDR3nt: TGTGCCAGCAGCCAAATAGGTGGAGGCACAGATACGCAGTATTTT
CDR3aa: CASSQIGGGTDTQYF

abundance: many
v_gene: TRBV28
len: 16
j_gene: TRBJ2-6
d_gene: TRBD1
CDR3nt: TGTGCCAGCAGTCTGACAGGGTTTTCTGGGGCCAACGTCCTGACTTTC
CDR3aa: CASSLTGFSGANVLTF

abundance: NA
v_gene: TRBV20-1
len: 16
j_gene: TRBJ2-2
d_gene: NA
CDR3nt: TGCAGTGCTAGAGACCCGGTCAACGGGAACACCGGGGAGCTGTTTTTT
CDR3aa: CSARDPVNGNTGELFF

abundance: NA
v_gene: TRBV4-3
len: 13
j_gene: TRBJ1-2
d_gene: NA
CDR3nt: TGCGCCAGCAGCCGGGACCCCCGGTGGGGCTACACCTTC
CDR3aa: CASSRDPRWGYTF

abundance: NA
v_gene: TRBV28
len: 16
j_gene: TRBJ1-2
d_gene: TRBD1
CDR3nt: TGTGCCAGCAGTTTACCCCGGGACAGGGGGCGCGGTGGCTACACCTTC
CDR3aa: CASSLPRDRGRGGYTF